This T cell receptor (beta chain) emerged from a study of CD8 T cells in ankylosing spondylitis. Overall study results and limits: Existing reports had already noted some motif variants in reactive arthritis synovial fluid and blood. The study looked at matched synovial fluid samples from ankylosing spondylitis patients. Disease-linked clones were reported to be significantly enriched there. Clones linked to disease, bearing a CD8+ phenotype, were relatively rare in peripheral blood. A TCR beta motif made of fewer than ten highly homologous variants seemed typical of ankylosing spondylitis blood.

V shed 0 bases and J shed 2 bases, with 9 bases lying between them. This CDR3 spans 15 amino acids. The germline V gene encodes CDR1 SGDLS and CDR2 YYNGEE. Quantitative 5'-RACE was performed with molecular barcodes, and it yielded the TCR beta libraries. TCRdb recomputed calls from the 5' RACE reads with MiXCR, one row per CDR3 protein. This table has about 540,000 distinct CDR3 sequences, about 13% appearing once. This clonotype was observed a few times. Antigen: not known. Sequencing was performed on blood, either unsorted or a sorted T cell fraction (not recorded which). The TCR originated in a male donor with ankylosing spondylitis. The genes are TRBV9 and TRBJ1-3; weak D call: TRBD1 (5 bases). CDR3 sequence: CASSVDAGTGNTIYF. CDR3 DNA: TGTGCCAGCAGCGTAGATGCAGGGACTGGAAACACCATATATTTT.